This T cell receptor (beta chain) was observed in a study of neoadjuvant anti-PD-1 for oral cavity cancer. Study-wide context: Non-progressing patients received a fourth nivolumab dose near day 43, then surgery on days 50-56.

As for time point: after neoadjuvant nivolumab, at surgical resection. Patients had HPV-negative, locally advanced oral cavity squamous cell carcinoma. Notes on the study in general: Each response group had just a few patients in TCR analyses. After neoadjuvant nivolumab, PBMC T cell clonality was significantly higher in non-responders than responders.

The CDR3 has 17 amino acids. Trimming cost V 4 bases and J 3 bases; bases outside gene matches: 11. The germline CDR1 and CDR2 sequences are SGHRS and YFSETQ. As for this clone: Its antigen is not identified.

Some clones are missing from TCRdb's copy, which holds only in-frame ones; the method was immunoSEQ multiplex PCR. The data show approximately 68,000 clones, 80% to 90% seen once. Source: PBMCs, taken after nivolumab (anti-PD-1) treatment. The clonotype originates from a person between 35 and 79 years old with oral cavity squamous cell carcinoma. The gene calls are TRBV5-1 and TRBJ1-4, with TRBD1 matching over 8 bases. Written as DNA, the CDR3 is TGCGCCAGCAGCCGTAACGGACAGGGATCGTCTAATGAAAAACTGTTTTTT. Protein: CASSRNGQGSSNEKLFF.